The rows below give T cell receptor beta chains drawn from one sample of a study of pediatric ulcerative colitis. Using immunoSEQ multiplex PCR, the repertoire was profiled, and TCRdb retains in-frame clones only, with some absent. In the table there are 20,000 or so clones, around 69% of which are singletons. The sample consisted of gut tissue. These receptors were obtained from a boy aged 5-17 years with severe ulcerative colitis. Both conserved end residues are part of each CDR3. The D gene is left open where the match is weak. Rows give clone size only sometimes, using once, few, many, or a class for an expanded clone.

V: TRBV4-3; J: TRBJ1-3; size: -; D: -; length: 14; DNA: TGCGCCAGCAGCCAAGAAAGGTCTCGGGGCACCATATATTTT; CDR3: CASSQERSRGTIYF
V: TRBV14; J: TRBJ1-1; size: -; D: -; length: 12; DNA: TGTGCCAGCAGCCAAGATTTCACTGAAGCTTTCTTT; CDR3: CASSQDFTEAFF
V: TRBV4-1; J: TRBJ2-1; size: -; D: TRBD2; length: 17; DNA: TGCGCCAGCAGCCAAGAAGATAGGTCAGCGGGGATAAATGAGCAGTTCTTC; CDR3: CASSQEDRSAGINEQFF
V: TRBV6-6; J: TRBJ1-2; size: -; D: -; length: 15; DNA: TGTGCCAGCAGTTCCGGACGTCTATCTAACTATGGCTACACCTTC; CDR3: CASSSGRLSNYGYTF
V: TRBV30; J: TRBJ1-1; size: -; D: -; length: 12; DNA: TGTGCCTGCTCGACACCGAACACTGAAGCTTTCTTT; CDR3: CACSTPNTEAFF
V: TRBV6-5; J: TRBJ1-1; size: -; D: TRBD1; length: 14; DNA: TGTGCCAGCAGTTACTCGGGGACAGGAGGGGAAGCTTTCTTT; CDR3: CASSYSGTGGEAFF
V: TRBV7-2; J: TRBJ2-7; size: -; D: TRBD2; length: 16; DNA: TGTGCCAGCAGCATGGGACTAGCGGGGGCCCCGTGGGAGCAGTACTTC; CDR3: CASSMGLAGAPWEQYF
V: TRBV19; J: TRBJ1-2; size: -; D: -; length: 13; DNA: TGTGCCAGTAGTATCAACACAGGCTATGGCTACACCTTC; CDR3: CASSINTGYGYTF
V: TRBV11-2; J: TRBJ1-1; size: -; D: -; length: 16; DNA: TGTGCCAGCAGCTTACAAGGGACGGCCCTGAACACTGAAGCTTTCTTT; CDR3: CASSLQGTALNTEAFF
V: TRBV15; J: TRBJ2-5; size: -; D: TRBD1; length: 15; DNA: TGTGCCACCAGCGGAGATCAGGGGGCTGGGGAGACCCAGTACTTC; CDR3: CATSGDQGAGETQYF
V: TRBV11-3; J: TRBJ2-7; size: -; D: -; length: 13; DNA: TGTGCCAGCAGCTTAGGTGCATCCTACGAGCAGTACTTC; CDR3: CASSLGASYEQYF
V: TRBV11-2; J: TRBJ2-7; size: -; D: -; length: 13; DNA: TGTGCCAGCAGCCCAGATCGGGGCTACGAGCAGTACTTC; CDR3: CASSPDRGYEQYF
V: TRBV7-9; J: TRBJ1-2; size: once; D: TRBD1; length: 14; DNA: TGTGCCAGCAGCATTACCGGGACAGACCCTGGCTACACCTTC; CDR3: CASSITGTDPGYTF
V: TRBV29-1; J: TRBJ1-1; size: -; D: -; length: 12; DNA: TGCAGCGCTAGGACGGGAAACACTGAAGCTTTCTTT; CDR3: CSARTGNTEAFF
V: TRBV19; J: TRBJ1-4; size: once; D: -; length: 14; DNA: TGTGCCAGTAGTATCACAGCCGGCCCATCGGGACTGTTTTTT; CDR3: CASSITAGPSGLFF
V: TRBV30; J: TRBJ1-4; size: -; D: -; length: 15; DNA: TGTGCCTGGAGCCCCAGGGTACAACTGGGTGAAAAACTGTTTTTT; CDR3: CAWSPRVQLGEKLFF
V: TRBV7-2; J: TRBJ2-7; size: -; D: TRBD2; length: 15; DNA: TGTGCCAGCAGCTTAGTAGCGGGAGGGACCTACGAGCAGTACTTC; CDR3: CASSLVAGGTYEQYF
V: TRBV6-1; J: TRBJ1-2; size: -; D: -; length: 14; DNA: TGTGCCAGCAGTGAAGCGGCCCGAGAATATGGCTACACCTTC; CDR3: CASSEAAREYGYTF
V: TRBV4-2; J: TRBJ1-1; size: once; D: -; length: 14; DNA: TGTGCCAGCAGCCGCCCCCCGGGTAACACTGAAGCTTTCTTT; CDR3: CASSRPPGNTEAFF
V: TRBV6-5; J: TRBJ1-1; size: -; D: -; length: 15; DNA: TGTGCCAGCAGTTACTTCAGGGGAGAGTACACTGAAGCTTTCTTT; CDR3: CASSYFRGEYTEAFF
V: TRBV29-1; J: TRBJ2-3; size: -; D: -; length: 12; DNA: TGCAGCGTTGTGTACTCAACAGATACGCAGTATTTT; CDR3: CSVVYSTDTQYF
V: TRBV5-3; J: TRBJ2-2; size: -; D: TRBD1; length: 15; DNA: TGTGCCAGCAGCTTGGTGCAGGGGGACACCGGGGAGCTGTTTTTT; CDR3: CASSLVQGDTGELFF
V: TRBV7-9; J: TRBJ1-1; size: medium-sized; D: -; length: 13; DNA: TGTGCCAGCAGCTCCGGCGGGGGCACTGAAGCTTTCTTT; CDR3: CASSSGGGTEAFF
V: TRBV6-5; J: TRBJ1-2; size: -; D: TRBD1; length: 15; DNA: TGTGCCAGCAGTTACGAAGGGGGCGGGCGATATGGCTACACCTTC; CDR3: CASSYEGGGRYGYTF
V: TRBV5-4; J: TRBJ2-1; size: -; D: TRBD2; length: 15; DNA: TGTGCCAGCAGCCGTAACGGGGGGGTTCTCAATGAGCAGTTCTTC; CDR3: CASSRNGGVLNEQFF
V: TRBV7-9; J: TRBJ1-5; size: few; D: -; length: 13; DNA: TGTGCCAGCAGCTTAGAGGAGGGGCGGGCCCAGCATTTT; CDR3: CASSLEEGRAQHF
V: TRBV6-5; J: TRBJ1-1; size: -; D: -; length: 12; DNA: TGTGCCAGCAGTGGGGCGAACACTGAAGCTTTCTTT; CDR3: CASSGANTEAFF
V: TRBV7-3; J: TRBJ2-5; size: -; D: -; length: 13; DNA: TGTGCCAGCAGCCTCAGTTCTCTGGAGACCCAGTACTTC; CDR3: CASSLSSLETQYF
V: TRBV9; J: TRBJ1-4; size: -; D: -; length: 14; DNA: TGTGCCAGCAGCTCAGGAGGGGTCCTAGGCAAACTGTTTTTT; CDR3: CASSSGGVLGKLFF
V: TRBV7-9; J: TRBJ2-3; size: -; D: -; length: 14; DNA: TGTGCCAGCAGCCTACGATCACGAGAAGATACGCAGTATTTT; CDR3: CASSLRSREDTQYF
V: TRBV28; J: TRBJ2-3; size: -; D: TRBD1; length: 15; DNA: TGTGCCAGCAGCCACCGACAGGGGGCGGGAGATACGCAGTATTTT; CDR3: CASSHRQGAGDTQYF
V: TRBV5-1; J: TRBJ2-7; size: -; D: -; length: 13; DNA: TGCGCCAGCAGCCCCATGGGGGACTACGAGCAGTACTTC; CDR3: CASSPMGDYEQYF
V: TRBV5-6; J: TRBJ1-6; size: -; D: -; length: 15; DNA: TGTGCCAGCAGCTTGGGACCGACAGAATATTCACCCCTCCACTTT; CDR3: CASSLGPTEYSPLHF
V: TRBV4-3; J: TRBJ1-2; size: once; D: -; length: 15; DNA: TGCGCCAGCAGCTCAGAGGGGGTCGGGGGGTATGGCTACACCTTC; CDR3: CASSSEGVGGYGYTF
V: TRBV7-2; J: TRBJ2-1; size: once; D: -; length: 16; DNA: TGTGCCAGCAGCGAAATACTAGGGAGCTCCTACAATGAGCAGTTCTTC; CDR3: CASSEILGSSYNEQFF
V: TRBV30; J: TRBJ1-1; size: once; D: -; length: 15; DNA: TGTGCCTGGAGCCACTTGTCGGGGAAGAGCACTGAAGCTTTCTTT; CDR3: CAWSHLSGKSTEAFF
V: TRBV6-5; J: TRBJ1-2; size: -; D: -; length: 15; DNA: TGTGCCAGCAGACCCCGGCCATCAGCGGACTATGGCTACACCTTC; CDR3: CASRPRPSADYGYTF
V: TRBV19; J: TRBJ2-7; size: -; D: TRBD2; length: 14; DNA: TGTGCCAGTAAAGGCGGGGGGCCCAACTACGAGCAGTACTTC; CDR3: CASKGGGPNYEQYF
V: TRBV7-9; J: TRBJ2-3; size: -; D: -; length: 15; DNA: TGTGCCAGCAGCCCCTACCAAGCAGGGGCAGATACGCAGTATTTT; CDR3: CASSPYQAGADTQYF
V: TRBV5-6; J: TRBJ1-1; size: -; D: -; length: 12; DNA: TGTGCCAGCAGCATTCAGGGTGGCTGGGCTTTCTTT; CDR3: CASSIQGGWAFF
V: TRBV2; J: TRBJ2-1; size: -; D: -; length: 16; DNA: TGTGCCAGCAGCGGACCCGACGGCCGCTCCTACAATGAGCAGTTCTTC; CDR3: CASSGPDGRSYNEQFF
V: TRBV4-1; J: TRBJ2-5; size: -; D: -; length: 14; DNA: TGCGCCAGCAGCCAAGACAGGAACCTAGAGACCCAGTACTTC; CDR3: CASSQDRNLETQYF
V: TRBV5-1; J: TRBJ2-3; size: -; D: -; length: 12; DNA: TGCGCCAGCGGGGACGTTACAGATACGCAGTATTTT; CDR3: CASGDVTDTQYF
V: TRBV5-1; J: TRBJ2-5; size: once; D: -; length: 15; DNA: TGCGCCAGCACCCGCTCGGGGAACCGACAAGAGACCCAGTACTTC; CDR3: CASTRSGNRQETQYF
V: TRBV5-1; J: TRBJ1-4; size: -; D: -; length: 14; DNA: TGCGCCAGCAGCTTTGGTCAGAATAATGAAAAACTGTTTTTT; CDR3: CASSFGQNNEKLFF
V: TRBV7-2; J: TRBJ2-2; size: -; D: -; length: 14; DNA: TGTGCCAGCAGCTTAGCGGGCTTCGGCGGGGAGCTGTTTTTT; CDR3: CASSLAGFGGELFF
V: TRBV7-2; J: TRBJ2-3; size: -; D: TRBD2; length: 12; DNA: TGTGCCAGCAGCTCGATAGCGGGGGCGGGGTATTTT; CDR3: CASSSIAGAGYF
V: TRBV7-8; J: TRBJ2-5; size: once; D: TRBD2; length: 17; DNA: TGTGCCAGCAGCTTAGTTATCGGGGGGGCCGATATAAAGACCCAGTACTTC; CDR3: CASSLVIGGADIKTQYF
V: TRBV9; J: TRBJ2-6; size: -; D: -; length: 16; DNA: TGTGCCAGCAGCGGACAGGATCGGGTTGGGGCCAACGTCCTGACTTTC; CDR3: CASSGQDRVGANVLTF
V: TRBV2; J: TRBJ1-1; size: -; D: -; length: 13; DNA: TGTGCCAGCATGGGGGAGGGGAGCACTGAAGCTTTCTTT; CDR3: CASMGEGSTEAFF
V: TRBV7-8; J: TRBJ2-6; size: -; D: -; length: 18; DNA: TGTGCCAGCAGCCAGACACTGTACCCACAAAGTCGGGCCAACGTCCTGACTTTC; CDR3: CASSQTLYPQSRANVLTF
V: TRBV30; J: TRBJ1-2; size: -; D: -; length: 15; DNA: TGTGCCTGGAGTGTATGGGGTCCTTGGTACTATGGCTACACCTTC; CDR3: CAWSVWGPWYYGYTF
V: TRBV5-1; J: TRBJ2-6; size: -; D: -; length: 18; DNA: TGCGCCAGCAGCTTGACAGGGAGGGGGACCTCTGGGGCCAACGTCCTGACTTTC; CDR3: CASSLTGRGTSGANVLTF
V: TRBV11-1; J: TRBJ1-1; size: -; D: -; length: 14; DNA: TGTGCCAGCAGCCACACTACGATGAACACTGAAGCTTTCTTT; CDR3: CASSHTTMNTEAFF
V: TRBV15; J: TRBJ1-3; size: -; D: TRBD1; length: 13; DNA: TGTGCCACCGGAATGACAGGGACGAACACCATATATTTT; CDR3: CATGMTGTNTIYF